The 5 T cell receptor beta chains listed next were all sequenced from one sample in a study of T-cell reconstitution after alpha-beta-depleted transplantation in children. Construction of the TCRbeta library involved unique molecular identifiers. Via MiXCR, TCRdb re-called the PCR reads, giving one row per CDR3 protein. The table has about 110,000 distinct CDR3 sequences, 10% to 13% seen once. The sample in question was PBMCs from the stem cell graft donor, obtained from the stem cell graft. These receptors came from a human donor who donated a stem cell graft to a child with acute lymphoblastic leukemia.

This clonotype was seen at least ten times. The chain links TRBV20-1 to TRBJ2-5; possibly TRBD2 for D (5 bases). This CDR3 is 12 amino acids long. The V gene's germline CDR1 is DFQATT and CDR2 SNEGSKA (reference sequence). Between the trimmed V and J ends, which lost 6 bases and 5 bases, there was a span of 13 bases. The DNA for the CDR3 is TGCAGTGCCGCCCTAAGCGGCGAGACCCAGTACTTC. This codes for CSAALSGETQYF.

The table lists this clonotype with many counts. The chain recombines TRBV20-1 with TRBJ1-5; unclear D gene. The length of the CDR3 is 13 residues. CDR1 and CDR2 (germline): DFQATT, SNEGSKA (reference sequence). V lost 3 bases and J 0 bases, leaving 6 bases between the germline ends. The CDR3 bases are TGCAGTGCTAGCGGGGATAGCAATCAGCCCCAGCATTTT. This encodes CSASGDSNQPQHF.

In this sample, this clonotype turned up a few times. DNA of the CDR3: TGTGCCTGGTCGGGACAGCACTACGAGCAGTACTTC. Its protein product is CAWSGQHYEQYF. This chain connects TRBV30 to TRBJ2-7, with 7 bases matching TRBD1. The J segment lost 3 bases and the V segment lost 5 bases, leaving 4 bases of the junction unmatched. In germline, CDR1 is GTSNPN, CDR2 SVGIG (reference sequence). The CDR3 has 12 amino acids.

This clonotype was recorded many times. The DNA for the CDR3 is TGCGCCAGCAGCTACGGGACAGCGATAAGCTCCTATAATTCACCCCTCCACTTT. It is translated as CASSYGTAISSYNSPLHF. The chain couples TRBV5-1 to TRBJ1-6, with 7 bases matching TRBD1. The CDR3 is 18 amino acids. Germline CDR1 reads SGHRS; CDR2 reads YFSETQ. The V gene end was trimmed by 3 bases and the J gene end by 0 bases; junction bases not matched to a gene: 9. The full variable domain, in which reference TRBV5-1 and TRBJ1-6 provide the parts outside the CDR3, is KAGVTQTPRYLIKTRGQQVTLSCSPISGHRSVSWYQQTPGQGLQFLFEYFSETQRNKGNFPGRFSGRQFSNSRSEMNVSTLELGDSALYLCASSYGTAISSYNSPLHFGNGTRLTVT.

This clonotype was found many times. CDR3: CATLGTAFTGELFF. CDR3 bases: TGTGCCACCCTTGGGACAGCTTTCACCGGGGAGCTGTTTTTT. V usage is TRBV24-1 and J usage is TRBJ2-2; 7 bases align to TRBD1. Looked up from germline, CDR1 is KGHDR and CDR2 is SFDVKD. Trimming removed 9 bases from V and 4 bases from J; junction bases left unmatched: 7. This CDR3 is 14 amino acids long.